The 21 T cell receptor beta chains listed next were all sequenced from one sample in a study of response to subunit inactivated influenza vaccine. One entry per CDR3 protein results from TCRdb running MiXCR on the RT-PCR reads. In the table there are roughly 500,000 distinct CDR3 sequences, approximately 22% of which are singletons. These sequences were also reported in another study, on T cells expressing NK-cell markers. That source reports: Synthesis of TCR beta cDNA relied on 5'RACE template switching carrying UMIs.

The specimen comprised CD4+ T cells sorted from PBMCs, sampled approximately 12 days after vaccination. These receptors were taken from a man in his forties or fifties who received an inactivated influenza vaccine.

This clonotype was seen repeatedly, ten times or more. The J gene is TRBJ2-5, the V gene TRBV2; either TRBD1 or TRBD2 may supply D (5 bases each). CDR3 length: 14 amino acids. V dropped 8 bases and J dropped 6 bases, with 19 bases sitting between them. CDR1 and CDR2 (germline): SNHLY, FYNNEI. The CDR3 here is CASVWDLNRKTQYF. The CDR3 DNA follows: TGTGCCAGCGTCTGGGACCTCAATAGGAAGACCCAGTACTTC.

A few counts support this clonotype. The chain uses TRBV29-1 and TRBJ2-5, with 10 bases aligning to TRBD2. CDR1 is SQVTM and CDR2 is ANQGSEA in the germline V gene. This CDR3 region has 14 residues. CDR3 DNA: TGCAGGGCGAGCGGGAGGGCCTCAGAAGAGACCCAGTACTTC. Residues: CRASGRASEETQYF.

The rearrangement joins TRBV11-1 to TRBJ2-1, with 7 bases lining up with TRBD2. CDR3 length: 16 amino acids. From germline, CDR1 is SGHAT and CDR2 FQDESV (reference sequence). Trimming cost V 1 base and J 5 bases; bases outside gene matches: 8. This CDR3 reads CASSLDLSGVNNEQFF. For the CDR3, the DNA is TGTGCCAGCAGCTTAGATTTGAGCGGGGTAAACAATGAGCAGTTCTTC.

In its sample, this clonotype was seen a few times. This chain uses TRBV24-1 with TRBJ2-2, with unresolved D. The CDR3 sequence is 13 residues long. Trimming stripped 8 bases from V and 2 bases from J, with 8 bases between. CDR1 is KGHDR and CDR2 is SFDVKD in the germline V gene. The CDR3 loop reads CATKGSNTGELFF. Written as DNA, the CDR3 is TGTGCCACCAAGGGCAGTAACACCGGGGAGCTGTTTTTT.

The gene calls are TRBV7-8 and TRBJ2-5, with D possibly being TRBD2 (5 bases). V was shortened by 4 bases and J by 2 bases, with 14 bases between the two germline ends. CDR3 length: 15 amino acids. Germline values: CDR1 SGHVS, CDR2 FQNEAQ. CDR3 DNA: TGTGCCAGCAGCTGGGCGGTTGGGAGACAAGAGACCCAGTACTTC. Protein: CASSWAVGRQETQYF. The full variable domain, in which reference TRBV7-8 and TRBJ2-5 provide the parts outside the CDR3, is GAGVSQSPRYKVAKRGQDVALRCDPISGHVSLFWYQQALGQGPEFLTYFQNEAQLDKSGLPSDRFFAERPEGSVSTLKIQRTQQEDSAVYLCASSWAVGRQETQYFGPGTRLLVL.

This clonotype has more than one count but fewer than ten. The V call is TRBV29-1, the J call TRBJ2-1, with D possibly matching TRBD2 (5 bases). The germline V gene encodes CDR1 SQVTM and CDR2 ANQGSEA. V was pared by 3 bases and J by 7 bases, with 7 bases between. The CDR3 spans 11 residues. The CDR3 coding sequence is TGCAGCGTTGACCGAGGGAATGAGCAGTTCTTC. Translation: CSVDRGNEQFF.

The rearrangement uses TRBV6-2 or TRBV6-3 and TRBJ2-3; 10 bases are a match to TRBD2. The J segment lost 4 bases and the V segment lost 3 bases, leaving 1 base of the junction unmatched. The CDR3 has 14 residues. Germline CDR1 and CDR2: MNHEY and SVGEGT. CDR3 coding DNA: TGTGCCAGCAGTTATAGCGGGAGGTCAGATACGCAGTATTTT. Protein: CASSYSGRSDTQYF.

This clonotype was seen many times. J is TRBJ2-1 and V is TRBV5-1, with D maybe TRBD2 (6 bases). The V end lost 4 bases, the J end lost 5 bases, and 10 bases lay between the germline ends. CDR3 length equals 13 residues. Germline V lookup: CDR1 SGHRS, CDR2 YFSETQ. The CDR3 loop is CASSPGTHNEQFF. As DNA, the CDR3 is TGCGCCAGCAGCCCCGGGACTCACAATGAGCAGTTCTTC.

The V and J genes are TRBV10-3 and TRBJ2-1, with 8 bases aligning to TRBD2. CDR1 and CDR2 from the germline V gene are ENHRY and SYGVKD. V trimming: 3 bases; J trimming: 1 base; junction bases outside the gene matches: 8. CDR3 length: 17 amino acids. The CDR3 DNA follows: TGTGCCATCAGTGATTCCAAGACTAGCGAGTCCTACAATGAGCAGTTCTTC. Translating it yields CAISDSKTSESYNEQFF.

This clonotype was found a few times. The genes are TRBV7-9 and TRBJ1-2; TRBD1 might be the D (6 bases). Germline V gene lookup returns CDR1 SEHNR and CDR2 FQNEAQ (reference sequence). The germline V and J ends were trimmed by 6 bases and 7 bases, with 18 bases remaining between them. There are 14 residues in the CDR3. The CDR3 here is CASREQGAKSGYTF. The CDR3 DNA sequence: TGTGCCAGCAGGGAACAGGGCGCAAAGAGTGGCTACACCTTC.

This clonotype was found a few times. The chain links TRBV5-4 to TRBJ2-7; D might be TRBD2 (6 bases). There are 13 residues in the CDR3. Germline CDR1 and CDR2: SGHNT and YYREEE (reference sequence). The V end lost 4 bases, the J end lost 3 bases, and 11 bases lay between the germline ends. The CDR3 spells CASSKAGSYEQYF. DNA of the CDR3: TGTGCCAGCAGCAAGGCGGGGAGCTACGAGCAGTACTTC. The entire variable domain, with the rest obtained from reference TRBV5-4 and TRBJ2-7, is as follows: ETGVTQSPTHLIKTRGQQVTLRCSSQSGHNTVSWYQQALGQGPQFIFQYYREEENGRGNFPPRFSGLQFPNYSSELNVNALELDDSALYLCASSKAGSYEQYFGPGTRLTVT.

This clonotype has more than one count but fewer than ten. V gene TRBV20-1 combines with J gene TRBJ1-2; 9 bases line up with TRBD1. The CDR3 loop spans 14 amino acids. J gave up 4 bases and V 4 bases, and 7 bases lay outside the gene matches. Germline CDR1 is DFQATT and CDR2 is SNEGSKA (reference sequence). CDR3: CSAKGTGKIYGYTF. The CDR3, as DNA: TGCAGTGCTAAAGGGACAGGGAAAATCTATGGCTACACCTTC.

The chain couples TRBV3-1 to TRBJ2-5; 10 bases line up with TRBD1. V lost 4 bases, J lost 5 bases, and 7 bases stayed unmatched. The germline V gene encodes CDR1 LGHDT and CDR2 YNNKEL (reference sequence). The CDR3 is made up of 15 amino acids. The CDR3 bases are TGTGCCAGCAGCCCTGGGGGACAGGGGCATGAGACCCAGTACTTC. It is translated as CASSPGGQGHETQYF.

The V call is TRBV5-4, the J call TRBJ1-1; TRBD1 matches at 11 bases. The V segment lost 4 bases and the J segment 2 bases; nucleotides outside the gene matches: 4. The CDR3 length is 15 residues. CDR1 and CDR2 (germline): SGHNT, YYREEE (reference sequence). The CDR3 reads CASSPDRGRNTEAFF. DNA of the CDR3: TGTGCCAGCAGCCCGGACAGGGGGCGAAACACTGAAGCTTTCTTT.

In its sample, this clonotype was seen a few times. The chain uses TRBV2 and TRBJ2-3; 10 positions match TRBD1. V lost 6 bases to trimming and J lost 1 base; unmatched junction nucleotides: 7. The CDR3 totals 16 residues. Germline CDR1 and CDR2: SNHLY and FYNNEI. The CDR3 DNA reads TGTGCCAGCAGAGGGGGACAGGGGAGTCGCACAGATACGCAGTATTTT. It is translated as CASRGGQGSRTDTQYF. Looking up the rest from reference TRBV2 and TRBJ2-3 gives the full variable domain: EPEVTQTPSHQVTQMGQEVILRCVPISNHLYFYWYRQILGQKVEFLVSFYNNEISEKSEIFDDQFSVERPDGSNFTLKIRSTKLEDSAMYFCASRGGQGSRTDTQYFGPGTRLTVL.

The chain is built from TRBV28 and TRBJ2-5; 7 nucleotides align to TRBD1. This CDR3 is built from 15 residues. Germline V gene data show CDR1 as MDHEN and CDR2 as SYDVKM. With V trimmed by 2 bases and J by 6 bases, 9 bases remained unmatched. CDR3 region: CASSLPDRSAQTQYF. In nucleotides, the CDR3 is TGTGCCAGCAGTTTACCGGACAGGTCGGCGCAGACCCAGTACTTC.

This chain joins TRBV12-3 or TRBV12-4 and TRBJ2-2; no clear D. Between the trimmed V and J ends, which lost 4 bases and 2 bases, there was a span of 14 bases. The CDR3 length is 16 residues. CDR3 amino acids: CASSSSIKGNTGELFF. The DNA for the CDR3 is TGTGCCAGCAGTTCCTCGATAAAGGGAAACACCGGGGAGCTGTTTTTT.

The rearrangement uses TRBV7-2 and TRBJ2-1; 9 bases line up with TRBD2. Germline lookup yields CDR1 SGHTA and CDR2 FQGNSA. CDR3 length: 15 amino acids. V lost 3 bases to trimming and J lost 6 bases; unmatched junction nucleotides: 6. Here the CDR3 reads CASSLDSGGRNEQFF. The DNA for the CDR3 is TGTGCCAGCAGCTTGGATAGCGGGGGTCGCAATGAGCAGTTCTTC.

V and J are TRBV5-1 and TRBJ1-6, with D maybe TRBD1 (6 bases). The germline V and J ends were trimmed by 3 bases and 9 bases, with 19 bases remaining between them. The V gene's germline CDR1 is SGHRS and CDR2 YFSETQ. There are 16 residues in the CDR3. In DNA form, the CDR3 reads TGCGCCAGCAGCTCCCGGGACACTAGAGTTGGTTCACCCCTCCACTTT. Amino acid sequence: CASSSRDTRVGSPLHF.

This clonotype was seen just once. The V and J genes are TRBV4-2 and TRBJ2-3, with D perhaps TRBD2 (5 bases). V lost 3 bases and J lost 2, with 12 bases in between. Germline assignment: CDR1 LGHNA and CDR2 YNFKEQ. This CDR3 has 15 residues. The CDR3 here is CASSQPIASTDTQYF. In DNA form, the CDR3 reads TGTGCCAGCAGCCAGCCCATAGCGTCCACAGATACGCAGTATTTT.

This clonotype was seen a few times. This chain connects TRBV29-1 to TRBJ2-2, with D possibly TRBD1 on 6 matching bases. This CDR3 is built from 13 residues. Germline V lookup: CDR1 SQVTM, CDR2 ANQGSEA. V lost 7 bases, J lost 6 bases, and 15 bases lay in between. The CDR3 region has the DNA TGCAGCGAAATACCCAGGGGCGCCGGGGAGCTGTTTTTT. It translates to CSEIPRGAGELFF.